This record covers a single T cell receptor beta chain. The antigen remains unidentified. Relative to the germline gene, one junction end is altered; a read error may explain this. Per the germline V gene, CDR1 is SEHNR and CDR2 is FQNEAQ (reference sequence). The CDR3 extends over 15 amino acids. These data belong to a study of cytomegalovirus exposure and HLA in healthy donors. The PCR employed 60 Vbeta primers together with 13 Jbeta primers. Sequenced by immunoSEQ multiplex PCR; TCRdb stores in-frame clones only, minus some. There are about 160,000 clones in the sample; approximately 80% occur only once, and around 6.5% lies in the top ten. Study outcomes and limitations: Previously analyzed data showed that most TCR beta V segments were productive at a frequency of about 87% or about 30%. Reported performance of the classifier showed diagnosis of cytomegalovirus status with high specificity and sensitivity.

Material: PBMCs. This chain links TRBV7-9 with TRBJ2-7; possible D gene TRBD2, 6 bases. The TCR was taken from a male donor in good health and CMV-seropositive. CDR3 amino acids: CSSSLISGLTYEQYF. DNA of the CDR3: TGTTCCAGCAGCTTGATTAGCGGACTCACTTACGAGCAGTACTTC.